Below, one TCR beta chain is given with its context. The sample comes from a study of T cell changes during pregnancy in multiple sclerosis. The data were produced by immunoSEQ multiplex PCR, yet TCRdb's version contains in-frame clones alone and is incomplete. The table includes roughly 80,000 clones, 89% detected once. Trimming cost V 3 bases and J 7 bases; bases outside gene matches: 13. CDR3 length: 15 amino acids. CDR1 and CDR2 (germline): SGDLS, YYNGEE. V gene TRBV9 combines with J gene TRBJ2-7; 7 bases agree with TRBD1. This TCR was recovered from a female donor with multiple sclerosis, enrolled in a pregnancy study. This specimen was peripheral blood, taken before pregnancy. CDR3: CASSGTGTAAGEQYF. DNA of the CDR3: TGTGCCAGCAGCGGAACCGGGACAGCGGCCGGGGAGCAGTACTTC.